A selection of T cell receptor beta chains follows, all from one sample in a study of CD8 T cells in ankylosing spondylitis. TCRdb redid the calling of the 5' RACE reads with MiXCR, one entry per CDR3 protein. The sample yields 220,000 or so distinct CDR3 sequences, approximately 20% seen once. Sequenced: blood, either unsorted or a sorted T cell fraction (not recorded which). The source of these receptors is a male donor with ankylosing spondylitis. CDR3s leave out the opening cysteine and the closing phenylalanine or tryptophan.

>11|TRBV29-1|TRBJ2-3
SGKEGVTDTQY
>12|TRBV7-9|TRBJ1-1
ASSHRTGGTEAF
>14|TRBV7-2|TRBJ2-3
ASSFLAGGSTDTQY
>13|TRBV7-9|TRBJ1-1
ASSLQGSSKTEAF
>11|TRBV24-1|TRBJ1-2
ATSLGVNYGYT
>11|TRBV6-5|TRBJ2-1
ASSYGQGVTQF
>13|TRBV4-2|TRBJ2-3
ASSQDDPSADTQY
>12|TRBV7-9|TRBJ2-1
ASSGGEEQYEQF
>12|TRBV27|TRBJ2-5
ASSLAAGGETQY
>14|TRBV28|TRBJ2-3
ASSLGLAGGRDTQY
>11|TRBV9|TRBJ2-2
ASSVAAPGELF
>15|TRBV4-3|TRBJ1-6
ASSQAHRGLDNSPLH
>9|TRBV29-1|TRBJ2-7
SVEDLNEQY
>14|TRBV5-1|TRBJ2-2
ASSLAGALDTGELF
>13|TRBV7-8|TRBJ2-1
ASSLLAGELGEQF